The source of this T cell receptor (beta chain) is a study of beta chain features in type 1 diabetes. The entirety of the isolated RNA underwent reverse transcription, so expressed TCRB transcripts were sequenced. The assay was immunoSEQ multiplex PCR, and TCRdb's table has in-frame clones only and misses some. Found here are roughly 45,000 clones, 50% of them singletons; the top ten hold 0.25% to 0.3%. Sequencing was done on a sample of stem cell memory CD4+ T cells from blood. The TCR originated in a woman in her twenties or thirties in good health.

The CDR3 DNA sequence: TGTGCCAGCAGCTTAGTCGTCAGGGCTAATGAAAAACTGTTTTTT. Translating gives CASSLVVRANEKLFF. The chain recombines TRBV7-2 with TRBJ1-4, with D possibly matching TRBD1 (5 bases). Trimming removed 1 base from V and 3 bases from J, with 9 bases in between. The CDR3 spans 15 residues. Per germline, CDR1 SGHTA and CDR2 FQGNSA.